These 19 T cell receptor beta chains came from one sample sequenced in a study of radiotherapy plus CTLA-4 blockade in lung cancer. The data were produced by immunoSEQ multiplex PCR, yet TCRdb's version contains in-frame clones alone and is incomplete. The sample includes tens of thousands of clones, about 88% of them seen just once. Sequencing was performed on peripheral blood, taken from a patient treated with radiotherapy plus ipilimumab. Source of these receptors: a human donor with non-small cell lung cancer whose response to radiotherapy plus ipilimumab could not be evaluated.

CDR3 in amino acids: CASSSTGVSGYTF. The CDR3 DNA reads as TGTGCCAGCAGCTCCACAGGGGTGAGTGGCTACACCTTC. V is TRBV5-4 and J is TRBJ1-2; 7 bases map to TRBD1. Germline V lookup: CDR1 SGHNT, CDR2 YYREEE (reference sequence). This CDR3 has 13 residues. V gave up 3 bases and J gave up 7 bases; unmatched junction bases: 6.

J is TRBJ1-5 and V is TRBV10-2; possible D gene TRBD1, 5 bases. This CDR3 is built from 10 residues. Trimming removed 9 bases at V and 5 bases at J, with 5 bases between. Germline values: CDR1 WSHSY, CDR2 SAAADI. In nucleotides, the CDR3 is TGCGCCAGACAGGATCAGCCCCAGCATTTT. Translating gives CARQDQPQHF.

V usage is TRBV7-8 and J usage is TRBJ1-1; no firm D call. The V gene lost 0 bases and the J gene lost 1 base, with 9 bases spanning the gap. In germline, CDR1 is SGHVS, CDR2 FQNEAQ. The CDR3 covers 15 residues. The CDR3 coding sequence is TGTGCCAGCAGCTTAGCAGTACAGCCGAACACTGAAGCTTTCTTT. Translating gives CASSLAVQPNTEAFF.

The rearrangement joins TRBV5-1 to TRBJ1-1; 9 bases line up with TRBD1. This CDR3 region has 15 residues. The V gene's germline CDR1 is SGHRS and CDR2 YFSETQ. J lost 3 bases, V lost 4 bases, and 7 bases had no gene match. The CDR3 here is CASSPGTGSYTEAFF. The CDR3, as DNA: TGCGCCAGCAGCCCCGGGACAGGGTCGTACACTGAAGCTTTCTTT. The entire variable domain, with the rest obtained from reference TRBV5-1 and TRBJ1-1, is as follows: KAGVTQTPRYLIKTRGQQVTLSCSPISGHRSVSWYQQTPGQGLQFLFEYFSETQRNKGNFPGRFSGRQFSNSRSEMNVSTLELGDSALYLCASSPGTGSYTEAFFGQGTRLTVV.

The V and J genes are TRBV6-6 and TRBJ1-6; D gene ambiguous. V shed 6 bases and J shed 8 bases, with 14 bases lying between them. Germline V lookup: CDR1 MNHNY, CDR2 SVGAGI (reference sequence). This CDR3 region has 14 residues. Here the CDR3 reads CASSHLKRDSPLHF. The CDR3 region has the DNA TGTGCCAGCAGCCATTTGAAGCGGGATTCACCCCTCCACTTT.

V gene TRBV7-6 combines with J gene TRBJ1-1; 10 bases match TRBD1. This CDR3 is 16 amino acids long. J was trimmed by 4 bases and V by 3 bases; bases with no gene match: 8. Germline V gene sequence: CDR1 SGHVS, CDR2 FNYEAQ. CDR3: CASSFFGTGDGTEAFF. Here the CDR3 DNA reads TGTGCCAGCAGCTTCTTCGGGACAGGGGATGGCACTGAAGCTTTCTTT.

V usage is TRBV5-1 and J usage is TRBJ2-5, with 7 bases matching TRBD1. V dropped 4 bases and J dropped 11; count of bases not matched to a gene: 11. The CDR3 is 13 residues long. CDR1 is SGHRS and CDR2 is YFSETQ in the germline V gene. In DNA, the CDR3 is TGCGCCAGCAGCCTCACAGGGGACGTAATGCAGTACTTC. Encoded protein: CASSLTGDVMQYF.

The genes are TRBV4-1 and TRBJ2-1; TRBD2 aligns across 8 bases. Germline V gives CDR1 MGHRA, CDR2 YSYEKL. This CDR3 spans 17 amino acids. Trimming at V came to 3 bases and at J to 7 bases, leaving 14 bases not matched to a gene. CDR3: CASSHRPPGLVDNEQFF. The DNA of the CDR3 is TGCGCCAGCAGCCACCGCCCTCCGGGACTAGTGGATAATGAGCAGTTCTTC.

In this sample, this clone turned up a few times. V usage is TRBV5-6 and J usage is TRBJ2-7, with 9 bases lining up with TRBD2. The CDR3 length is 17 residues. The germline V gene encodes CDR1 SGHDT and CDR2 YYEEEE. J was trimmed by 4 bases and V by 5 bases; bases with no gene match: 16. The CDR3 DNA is TGTGCCAGCAGTTTTCTGAGCGGGGGGACCGTTGGGTACGAGCAGTACTTC. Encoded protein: CASSFLSGGTVGYEQYF.

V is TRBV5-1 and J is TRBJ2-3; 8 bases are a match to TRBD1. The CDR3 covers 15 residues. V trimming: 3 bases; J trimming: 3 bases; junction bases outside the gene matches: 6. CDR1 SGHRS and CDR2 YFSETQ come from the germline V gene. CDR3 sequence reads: CASSSGQGLTDTQYF. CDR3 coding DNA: TGCGCCAGCAGCTCCGGACAGGGCTTAACAGATACGCAGTATTTT.

This chain's CDR3 is CASSRYEGAGLDTQYF. The CDR3 region has the DNA TGTGCCAGCAGCCGCTATGAAGGAGCGGGACTGGATACGCAGTATTTT. The gene calls are TRBV7-8 and TRBJ2-3; 7 bases are a match to TRBD2. This CDR3 is 16 amino acids long. Losses at the gene ends were 5 bases for V and 6 bases for J; bases not matched to a gene: 14. CDR1 is SGHVS, CDR2 FQNEAQ, per germline.

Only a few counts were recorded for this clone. The CDR3 sequence is CASSQGSQHLSGANVLTF. Written as DNA, the CDR3 is TGCGCCAGCAGCCAAGGTTCCCAACACCTCTCTGGGGCCAACGTCCTGACTTTC. The V gene is TRBV4-3, the J gene TRBJ2-6, with no clear D. From germline, CDR1 is LGHNA and CDR2 YSLEER. The CDR3 sequence is 18 residues long. Trimming removed 1 base from V and 0 bases from J, with 13 bases in between.

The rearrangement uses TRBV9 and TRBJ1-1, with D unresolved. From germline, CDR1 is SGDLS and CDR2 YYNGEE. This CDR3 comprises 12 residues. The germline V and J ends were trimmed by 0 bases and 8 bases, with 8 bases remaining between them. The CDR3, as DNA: TGTGCCAGCAGCGTAGACCTAAACGAAGCTTTCTTT. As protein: CASSVDLNEAFF.

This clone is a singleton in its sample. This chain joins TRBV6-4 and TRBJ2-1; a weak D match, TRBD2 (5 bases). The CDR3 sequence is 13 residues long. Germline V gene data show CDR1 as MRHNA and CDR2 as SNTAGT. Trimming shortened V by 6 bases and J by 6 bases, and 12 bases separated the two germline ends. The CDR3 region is CASRDLASNEQFF. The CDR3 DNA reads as TGTGCCAGCAGGGATCTAGCTAGCAATGAGCAGTTCTTC.

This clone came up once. CDR3: CASSVASTGWLETQYF. The CDR3 nucleotides read TGTGCCAGCAGCGTAGCTTCGACGGGGTGGCTAGAGACCCAGTACTTC. The rearrangement links TRBV9 to TRBJ2-5; D might be TRBD2 (5 bases). The CDR3 spans 16 residues. Trimming took off 0 bases at V and 4 bases at J, with 16 bases between the two ends. Germline V gene data show CDR1 as SGDLS and CDR2 as YYNGEE.

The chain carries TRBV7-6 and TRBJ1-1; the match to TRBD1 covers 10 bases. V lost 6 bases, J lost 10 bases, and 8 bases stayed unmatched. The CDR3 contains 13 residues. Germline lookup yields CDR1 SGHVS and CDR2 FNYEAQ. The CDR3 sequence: CASSQGQGFGAFF. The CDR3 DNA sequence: TGTGCCAGCAGTCAGGGACAGGGGTTTGGAGCTTTCTTT.

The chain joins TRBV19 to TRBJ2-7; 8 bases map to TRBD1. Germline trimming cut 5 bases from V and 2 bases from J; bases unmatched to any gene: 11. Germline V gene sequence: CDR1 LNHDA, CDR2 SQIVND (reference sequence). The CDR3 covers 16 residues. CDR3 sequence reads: CASSAKDRGQAYEQYF. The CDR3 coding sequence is TGTGCCAGTAGTGCAAAAGACAGGGGACAAGCCTACGAGCAGTACTTC.

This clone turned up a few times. The CDR3 sequence: CAWSVGGAGETQYF. The CDR3 DNA reads as TGTGCCTGGAGTGTAGGAGGGGCTGGCGAGACCCAGTACTTC. The gene calls are TRBV30 and TRBJ2-5; D might be TRBD2 (6 bases). Germline CDR1 reads GTSNPN; CDR2 reads SVGIG (reference sequence). V shed 0 bases and J shed 5 bases, with 13 bases lying between them. CDR3 length equals 14 residues. The whole variable domain, filled in from reference TRBV30 and TRBJ2-5, reads SQTIHQWPATLVQPVGSPLSLECTVEGTSNPNLYWYRQAAGRGLQLLFYSVGIGQISSEVPQNLSASRPQDRQFILSSKKLLLSDSGFYLCAWSVGGAGETQYFGPGTRLLVL.

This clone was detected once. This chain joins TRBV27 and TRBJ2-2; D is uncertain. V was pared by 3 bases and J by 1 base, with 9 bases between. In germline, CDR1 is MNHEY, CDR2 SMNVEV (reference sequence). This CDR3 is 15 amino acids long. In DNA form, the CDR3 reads TGTGCCAGCAGTTTCCGGGTGGGGAACACCGGGGAGCTGTTTTTT. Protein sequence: CASSFRVGNTGELFF.